This TCR beta chain was recorded in a study of T cells in localized non-small cell lung cancer. Method: immunoSEQ multiplex PCR; TCRdb's copy keeps in-frame clones and lacks some. The data contain more than 2,500 clones, approximately 24% of them singletons. Atypia-free lung next to the tumor was sampled at least 2 cm from its margin. Germline CDR1 is SGHRS and CDR2 is YFSETQ. V trimming: 3 bases; J trimming: 1 base; junction bases outside the gene matches: 2. CDR3 length equals 15 residues. This specimen was normal lung tissue next to the tumor, taken before any cancer treatment. This TCR came from a male donor aged 60 or older with stage II lung adenocarcinoma. The chain recombines TRBV5-1 with TRBJ2-7, with 12 nucleotides matching TRBD2. In DNA, the CDR3 is TGCGCCAGCAGCTCCGGACTAGCGGGATCCTACGAGCAGTACTTC. It codes for CASSSGLAGSYEQYF.